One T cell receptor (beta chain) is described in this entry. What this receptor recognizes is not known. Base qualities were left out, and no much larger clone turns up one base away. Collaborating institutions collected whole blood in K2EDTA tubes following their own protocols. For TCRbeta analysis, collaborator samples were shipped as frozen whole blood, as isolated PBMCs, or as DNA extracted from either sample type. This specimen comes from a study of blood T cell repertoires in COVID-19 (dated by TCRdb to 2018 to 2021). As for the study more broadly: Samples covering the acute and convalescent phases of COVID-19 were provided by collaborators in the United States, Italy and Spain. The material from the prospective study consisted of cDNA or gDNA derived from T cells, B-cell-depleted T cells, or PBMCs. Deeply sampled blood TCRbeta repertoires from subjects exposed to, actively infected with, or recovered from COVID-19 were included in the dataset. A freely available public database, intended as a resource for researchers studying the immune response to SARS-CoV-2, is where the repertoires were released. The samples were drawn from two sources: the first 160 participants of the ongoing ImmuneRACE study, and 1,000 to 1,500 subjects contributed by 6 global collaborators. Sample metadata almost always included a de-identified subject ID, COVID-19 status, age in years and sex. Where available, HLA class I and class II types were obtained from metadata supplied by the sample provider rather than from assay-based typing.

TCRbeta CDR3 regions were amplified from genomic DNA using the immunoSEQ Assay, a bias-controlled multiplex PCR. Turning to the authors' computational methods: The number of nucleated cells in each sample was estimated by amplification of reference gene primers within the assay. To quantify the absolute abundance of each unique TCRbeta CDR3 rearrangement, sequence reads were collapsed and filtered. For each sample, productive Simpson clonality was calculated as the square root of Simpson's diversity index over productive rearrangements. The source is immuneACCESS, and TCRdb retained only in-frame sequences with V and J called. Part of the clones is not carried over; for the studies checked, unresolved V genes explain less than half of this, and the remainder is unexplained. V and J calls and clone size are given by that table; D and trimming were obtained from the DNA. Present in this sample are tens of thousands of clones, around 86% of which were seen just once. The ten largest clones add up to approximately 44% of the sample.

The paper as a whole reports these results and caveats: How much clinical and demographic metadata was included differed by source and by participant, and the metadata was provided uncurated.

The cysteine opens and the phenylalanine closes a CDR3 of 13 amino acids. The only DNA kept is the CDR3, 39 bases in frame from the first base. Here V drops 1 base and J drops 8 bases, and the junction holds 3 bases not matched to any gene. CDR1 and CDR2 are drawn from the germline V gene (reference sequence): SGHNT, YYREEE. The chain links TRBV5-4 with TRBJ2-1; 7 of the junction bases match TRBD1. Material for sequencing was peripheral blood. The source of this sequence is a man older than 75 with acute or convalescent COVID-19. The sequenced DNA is TGTGCCAGCAGCTTGAGAGGGGGCGATGAGCAGTTCTTC. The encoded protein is CASSLRGGDEQFF. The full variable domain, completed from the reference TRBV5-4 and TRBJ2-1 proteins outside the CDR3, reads ETGVTQSPTHLIKTRGQQVTLRCSSQSGHNTVSWYQQALGQGPQFIFQYYREEENGRGNFPPRFSGLQFPNYSSELNVNALELDDSALYLCASSLRGGDEQFFGPGTRLTVL.